Listed here are 18 T cell receptor beta chains from one sample, sequenced in a study of PD-1 blockade in classical Hodgkin lymphoma. Every patient had relapsed following autologous stem cell transplantation, and cohorts differed in brentuximab vedotin exposure. The protocol was immunoSEQ multiplex PCR, while the TCRdb copy is restricted to in-frame clones and leaves out a portion. Of some 65,000 clones listed, around 75% are singletons. This sample comprised peripheral blood mononuclear cells (PBMCs), obtained before the second cycle of nivolumab. These receptors were obtained from a human donor with classical Hodgkin lymphoma.

Many counts were recorded for this clone. The genes are TRBV28 and TRBJ1-1; the D gene is possibly TRBD1 (6 bases). Germline V gives CDR1 MDHEN, CDR2 SYDVKM. The V and J ends lost 6 bases and 4 bases respectively, with 15 bases between them. The CDR3 is 14 residues long. The DNA of the CDR3 is TGTGCCAGCAGCCTACAGGGTGAAGTCACTGAAGCTTTCTTT. It is translated as CASSLQGEVTEAFF.

This chain links TRBV18 with TRBJ2-4; 12 bases fit TRBD2. Germline V lookup: CDR1 KGHSH, CDR2 LQKENI. J lost 0 bases, V lost 3 bases, and 6 bases had no gene match. This CDR3 spans 18 amino acids. The CDR3 spells CASSPLAGGSLAKNIQYF. In DNA, the CDR3 is TGTGCCAGCTCACCGCTAGCGGGAGGGTCATTAGCCAAAAACATTCAGTACTTC.

V is TRBV6-6 and J is TRBJ2-5, with 7 bases fitting TRBD2. V shed 6 bases, J shed 0 bases, and the junction held 4 bases outside the gene matches. From germline, CDR1 is MNHNY and CDR2 SVGAGI (reference sequence). This CDR3 spans 14 amino acids. The chain's CDR3 is CASRRGLNQETQYF. CDR3 nucleotides: TGTGCCAGCAGGAGGGGACTAAACCAAGAGACCCAGTACTTC.

The CDR3 here is CASSLSRGALTYEQYF. The CDR3 bases are TGTGCCAGCAGTTTGTCTAGAGGGGCCCTGACCTACGAGCAGTACTTC. The genes are TRBV28 and TRBJ2-7; D is tentatively TRBD1 or TRBD2 (5 bases each). Trimming took 3 bases from V and 2 from J, leaving 17 bases between them. The CDR3 totals 16 residues. Germline V gene lookup returns CDR1 MDHEN and CDR2 SYDVKM.

This clone has just a few counts. CDR3: CASRAIRGQNTGELFF. CDR3 nucleotides: TGTGCCAGCAGGGCCATCCGGGGACAGAACACCGGGGAGCTGTTTTTT. The rearrangement uses TRBV25-1 and TRBJ2-2, with D perhaps matching TRBD1 (6 bases). This CDR3 region has 16 residues. V dropped 6 bases and J dropped 1 base, with 15 bases sitting between them. Germline CDR1 reads MGHDK; CDR2 reads SYGVNS.

The chain is built from TRBV27 and TRBJ2-7; D call uncertain. V dropped 5 bases and J dropped 3 bases, with 14 bases sitting between them. Germline assignment: CDR1 MNHEY and CDR2 SMNVEV (reference sequence). The CDR3 runs 14 residues. The CDR3 sequence is CASSPGPTSYEQYF. Here the CDR3 DNA reads TGTGCCAGCAGTCCGGGTCCCACAAGCTACGAGCAGTACTTC.

The rearrangement uses TRBV7-2 and TRBJ2-6; no clear D. Trimming removed 8 bases from V and 2 bases from J, with 7 bases in between. This CDR3 spans 13 amino acids. Germline CDR1 is SGHTA and CDR2 is FQGNSA. The CDR3 DNA follows: TGTGCCAGCGCGCGGCCTGGGGCCAACGTCCTGACTTTC. This translates into CASARPGANVLTF.

This clone was counted only a few times. The V call is TRBV5-1, the J call TRBJ1-1; D unclear. From germline, CDR1 is SGHRS and CDR2 YFSETQ. The CDR3 spans 15 residues. Trimming pared 4 bases from V and 0 bases from J, leaving 13 bases between. The CDR3 bases are TGCGCCAGCAGCCTCCGGGAGGCAGTGAACACTGAAGCTTTCTTT. This codes for CASSLREAVNTEAFF.

The genes are TRBV27 and TRBJ1-2; D may be TRBD1 (5 bases). Deletions cut 4 bases from V and 4 bases from J, with 10 bases between. CDR1 and CDR2 from the germline V gene are MNHEY and SMNVEV (reference sequence). CDR3 size: 13 residues. The CDR3 DNA is TGTGCCAGCAGTTCCGACAGAGTCTATGGCTACACCTTC. It encodes CASSSDRVYGYTF.

J is TRBJ2-7 and V is TRBV5-1; 12 nucleotides match TRBD2. CDR1 is SGHRS and CDR2 is YFSETQ in the germline V gene. There are 14 residues in the CDR3. Unmatched junction bases numbered 5, after V lost 7 bases and J lost 3 bases. This chain's CDR3 is CASGSSGGDYEQYF. Written as DNA, the CDR3 is TGCGCCAGCGGTTCTAGCGGGGGGGACTACGAGCAGTACTTC.

The V call is TRBV6-1, the J call TRBJ2-7; D unresolved. CDR1 MNHNS and CDR2 SASEGT come from the germline V gene. V was trimmed by 8 bases and J by 4 bases, leaving 15 bases between them. The CDR3 runs to 13 residues. The CDR3 loop is CASGPRLFYEQYF. CDR3 nucleotide sequence: TGTGCCAGCGGACCTCGCCTCTTTTACGAGCAGTACTTC.

With respect to this clone: The same CDR3 can be traced to other DNA sequences in this sample. The chain is built from TRBV5-1 and TRBJ2-1, with D tentatively TRBD2 (5 bases). The CDR3 is 14 residues long. Germline V gene sequence: CDR1 SGHRS, CDR2 YFSETQ. Deletions cut 0 bases from V and 8 bases from J, with 12 bases between. The CDR3 DNA is TGCGCCAGCAGCTTGGGCGGAGGTTTGTATGAGCAGTTCTTC. It codes for CASSLGGGLYEQFF.

This chain links TRBV5-1 with TRBJ1-5; 10 bases match TRBD1. The CDR3 loop spans 15 amino acids. V shed 4 bases, J shed 4 bases, and the junction held 5 bases outside the gene matches. CDR1 SGHRS and CDR2 YFSETQ come from the germline V gene. The CDR3 loop is CASSLEGQGNQPQHF. In nucleotides, the CDR3 is TGCGCCAGCAGCCTCGAGGGACAGGGGAATCAGCCCCAGCATTTT.

The J gene is TRBJ2-2, the V gene TRBV11-2; 10 bases fit TRBD1. Germline V lookup: CDR1 SGHAT, CDR2 FQNNGV. Trimming took 0 bases from V and 8 from J; bases not matched to a gene: 9. This CDR3 is 17 amino acids long. Here the CDR3 reads CASSLDLSTGGSGELFF. CDR3 nucleotide sequence: TGTGCCAGCAGCTTAGATCTGTCGACAGGGGGCTCGGGGGAGCTGTTTTTT. The full variable domain, with the rest looked up from reference TRBV11-2 and TRBJ2-2, is EAGVAQSPRYKIIEKRQSVAFWCNPISGHATLYWYQQILGQGPKLLIQFQNNGVVDDSQLPKDRFSAERLKGVDSTLKIQPAKLEDSAVYLCASSLDLSTGGSGELFFGEGSRLTVL.

The chain carries TRBV5-4 and TRBJ2-1; 7 bases are shared with TRBD2. CDR3 length equals 14 residues. CDR1 is SGHNT and CDR2 is YYREEE in the germline V gene (reference sequence). V trimming: 4 bases; J trimming: 8 bases; junction bases outside the gene matches: 9. As DNA, the CDR3 is TGTGCCAGCAGCACGCGGGAGTCTGGGGATGAGCAGTTCTTC. Translation gives CASSTRESGDEQFF.

The rearrangement uses TRBV6-6 and TRBJ1-2; 7 nucleotides agree with TRBD1. From germline, CDR1 is MNHNY and CDR2 SVGAGI (reference sequence). V lost 6 bases to trimming and J lost 7 bases; unmatched junction nucleotides: 8. The CDR3 totals 13 residues. The CDR3 DNA sequence: TGTGCCAGCAGCAGAGACAGGGTTGGTGGCTACACCTTC. Protein product: CASSRDRVGGYTF.

The chain employs TRBV4-2 and TRBJ1-3, with D tentatively TRBD1 (6 bases). Germline-derived CDR1 and CDR2 are LGHNA and YNFKEQ. The germline V and J ends were trimmed by 5 bases and 2 bases, with 13 bases remaining between them. This CDR3 comprises 15 residues. The CDR3 region has the DNA TGTGCCAGCAGCGAACAGGGTGGGACTGGAAACACCATATATTTT. This translates into CASSEQGGTGNTIYF.

V gene TRBV6-5 combines with J gene TRBJ2-3; D assignment may be TRBD1 or TRBD2 (5 bases each). Trimming took 5 bases from V and 2 from J, leaving 14 bases between them. This CDR3 contains 15 residues. Per germline, CDR1 MNHEY and CDR2 SVGAGI. In nucleotides, the CDR3 is TGTGCCAGCAGTCCCCCTCAGGGAGACACAGATACGCAGTATTTT. It encodes CASSPPQGDTDTQYF.